Below are 16 T cell receptor beta chains sequenced from a single sample in a study of shared clonotypes between healthy human individuals. Positively selected for CCR7, the CD45RO-negative cells used as naive CD8 cells excluded terminally differentiated effector memory CD45RA+ cells. This table comes from immunoSEQ multiplex PCR, and its TCRdb copy is limited to in-frame clones, with some not included. The repertoire holds under 1 million clones, with more than 85% as singletons. Sequencing used naive CD8+ T cells sorted from blood. The receptors shown here come from a young man in good health.

The chain links TRBV5-1 to TRBJ2-7; D ambiguous. This CDR3 has 16 residues. The germline CDR1 and CDR2 sequences are SGHRS and YFSETQ. Deletions cut 4 bases from V and 3 bases from J, with 20 bases between. CDR3 bases: TGCGCCAGCAGCCCGCATGAGTCCGGCCGTGACTACGAGCAGTACTTC. It codes for CASSPHESGRDYEQYF.

This chain joins TRBV7-2 and TRBJ2-3, with D possibly TRBD1 on 5 matching bases. This CDR3 has 15 amino acids. The V gene's germline CDR1 is SGHTA and CDR2 FQGNSA. The ends were cut back, 1 base at V and 0 bases at J, with 8 bases in the middle. CDR3 protein: CASSLGRVSTDTQYF. CDR3 in DNA: TGTGCCAGCAGCTTAGGCAGGGTGAGCACAGATACGCAGTATTTT.

The rearrangement joins TRBV7-9 to TRBJ2-3; the D gene is possibly TRBD1 (6 bases). V lost 3 bases and J lost 2, with 9 bases in between. The CDR3 spans 14 residues. Looked up from germline, CDR1 is SEHNR and CDR2 is FQNEAQ (reference sequence). CDR3 sequence: CASSLGDNTDTQYF. The CDR3 DNA is TGTGCCAGCAGCTTGGGGGACAACACAGATACGCAGTATTTT.

CDR3 coding DNA: TGCAGCGTTTCGGGGTCTGGGGTCACCGGGGAGCTGTTTTTT. Its protein product is CSVSGSGVTGELFF. The chain is built from TRBV29-1 and TRBJ2-2; TRBD2 might be the D (5 bases). Deletions cut 5 bases from V and 4 bases from J, with 14 bases between. CDR3 size: 14 residues. Germline V gene data show CDR1 as SQVTM and CDR2 as ANQGSEA.

This clone was detected only once. The chain has TRBV28 and TRBJ1-1, with no clear D. CDR1 and CDR2 from the germline V gene are MDHEN and SYDVKM. The length of the CDR3 is 16 residues. Trimming removed 0 bases at V and 0 bases at J, with 11 bases between. CDR3 in DNA: TGTGCCAGCAGTTTATGGGCGGCAGCAATGAACACTGAAGCTTTCTTT. Translated: CASSLWAAAMNTEAFF.

As concerns this clone: The same CDR3 is also encoded by other DNA sequences in this sample. V gene TRBV9 combines with J gene TRBJ2-7, with 10 bases fitting TRBD2. The germline V gene encodes CDR1 SGDLS and CDR2 YYNGEE. Losses at the gene ends were 0 bases for V and 4 bases for J; bases not matched to a gene: 4. This CDR3 comprises 15 residues. CDR3 sequence reads: CASSVAPSGSYEQYF. CDR3 bases: TGTGCCAGCAGCGTAGCACCTAGCGGGAGTTACGAGCAGTACTTC.

The CDR3 bases are TGCGCCAGCAGCCAAGAAGTGCTAGCGGGGAGCACAGATACGCAGTATTTT. Its translation: CASSQEVLAGSTDTQYF. V gene TRBV4-1 combines with J gene TRBJ2-3; 9 bases line up with TRBD2. The germline V gene has CDR1 MGHRA and CDR2 YSYEKL. With 0 bases clipped from V and 0 bases from J, the junction kept 4 bases outside the gene matches. The CDR3 totals 17 residues.

The chain couples TRBV19 to TRBJ2-3; TRBD2 might be the D (6 bases). The CDR3 has 15 amino acids. CDR1 and CDR2 from the germline V gene are LNHDA and SQIVND (reference sequence). The ends were cut back, 5 bases at V and 3 bases at J, with 15 bases in the middle. The CDR3 reads CASSQTGVLTDTQYF. CDR3 DNA sequence: TGTGCCAGTAGTCAGACGGGAGTTCTGACAGATACGCAGTATTTT.

The chain recombines TRBV28 with TRBJ1-5; D gene unclear. Germline lookup yields CDR1 MDHEN and CDR2 SYDVKM. V lost 2 bases to trimming and J lost 5 bases, with 10 bases between them. This CDR3 contains 14 residues. The CDR3 nucleotides read TGTGCCAGCAGTTTAGGTTCTGGGGATCAGCCCCAGCATTTT. Amino acids: CASSLGSGDQPQHF.

The chain recombines TRBV6-5 with TRBJ2-5; no definite D call. The CDR3 is 16 amino acids. V was shortened by 0 bases and J by 2 bases, with 13 bases between the two germline ends. Per the germline V gene, CDR1 is MNHEY and CDR2 is SVGAGI. CDR3 nucleotide sequence: TGTGCCAGCAGTTACTCGATAGCAGTTCAACAAGAGACCCAGTACTTC. Its translation: CASSYSIAVQQETQYF.

The V and J genes are TRBV18 and TRBJ2-7, with a tentative D call TRBD1 (7 bases). The CDR3 covers 16 residues. Germline V gene sequence: CDR1 KGHSH, CDR2 LQKENI. Trimming removed 3 bases from V and 4 bases from J, with 19 bases in between. DNA for the CDR3: TGTGCCAGCTCACCTACCGGGAGACAGGGTGTTTACGAGCAGTACTTC. Translating it yields CASSPTGRQGVYEQYF.

The rearrangement uses TRBV4-3 and TRBJ2-7; the D gene is possibly TRBD2 (7 bases). The germline V gene encodes CDR1 LGHNA and CDR2 YSLEER. V gave up 1 base and J gave up 4 bases, with 32 bases separating them. This CDR3 has 21 amino acids. CDR3 DNA sequence: TGCGCCAGCAGCCAAGGTCCGACAGGCATTTTGGCGGGGAGGGCCGTTTACGAGCAGTACTTC. This sequence encodes CASSQGPTGILAGRAVYEQYF.

J is TRBJ2-5 and V is TRBV4-1; a weak D match, TRBD2 (6 bases). The CDR3 extends over 15 amino acids. The ends were cut back, 3 bases at V and 5 bases at J, with 16 bases in the middle. The germline gives CDR1 MGHRA, CDR2 YSYEKL. As DNA, the CDR3 is TGCGCCAGCAGCCAGTTCCGGGCGGGGCAGGAGACCCAGTACTTC. The encoded protein is CASSQFRAGQETQYF.

The rearrangement joins TRBV14 to TRBJ2-7; perhaps TRBD2 as D (5 bases). There are 12 residues in the CDR3. The germline CDR1 and CDR2 sequences are SGHDN and FVKESK. V was pared by 1 base and J by 4 bases, with 5 bases between. Here the CDR3 reads CASSQGRYEQYF. CDR3 in DNA: TGTGCCAGCAGCCAAGGGAGGTACGAGCAGTACTTC.

V gene TRBV7-3 combines with J gene TRBJ2-7; D perhaps matches TRBD1 (6 bases). From germline, CDR1 is SGHTA and CDR2 FQGTGA. V dropped 5 bases and J dropped 5 bases, with 19 bases sitting between them. The CDR3 consists of 15 residues. CDR3 amino acids: CASSPSPGVMNEQYF. For the CDR3, the DNA is TGTGCCAGCAGCCCGAGCCCAGGGGTGATGAACGAGCAGTACTTC. The full variable domain, its missing parts supplied by reference TRBV7-3 and TRBJ2-7, is GAGVSQTPSNKVTEKGKYVELRCDPISGHTALYWYRQSLGQGPEFLIYFQGTGAADDSGLPNDRFFAVRPEGSVSTLKIQRTERGDSAVYLCASSPSPGVMNEQYFGPGTRLTVT.

This CDR3 is CAISAGDYQETQYF. Here the CDR3 DNA reads TGTGCCATCAGTGCGGGAGACTATCAAGAGACCCAGTACTTC. The chain links TRBV10-3 to TRBJ2-5, with D perhaps matching TRBD2 (6 bases). CDR1 and CDR2 from the germline V gene are ENHRY and SYGVKD. V was cut by 4 bases and J by 2 bases, with 11 bases left in between. The CDR3 loop spans 14 amino acids.